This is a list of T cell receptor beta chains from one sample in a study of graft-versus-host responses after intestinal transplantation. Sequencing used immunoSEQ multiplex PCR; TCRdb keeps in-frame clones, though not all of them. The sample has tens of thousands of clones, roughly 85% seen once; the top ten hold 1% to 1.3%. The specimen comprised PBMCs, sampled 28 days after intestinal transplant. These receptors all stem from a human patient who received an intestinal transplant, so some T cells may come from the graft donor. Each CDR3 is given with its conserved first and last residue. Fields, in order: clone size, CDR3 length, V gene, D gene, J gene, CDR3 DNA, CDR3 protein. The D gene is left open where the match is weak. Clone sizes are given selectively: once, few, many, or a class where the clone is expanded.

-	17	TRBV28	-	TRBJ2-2	TGTGCCAGCAGTTCAATTAGCGGTTTAATAAGGGGCGGGGAGCTGTTTTTT	CASSSISGLIRGGELFF
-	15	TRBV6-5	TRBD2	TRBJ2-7	TGTGCCAGCAGGAATAGCGGGGTAGTGGTGTACGAGCAGTACTTC	CASRNSGVVVYEQYF
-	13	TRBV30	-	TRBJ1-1	TGTGCCTGGATTGAGGGTGGGGGAGGTGAAGCTTTCTTT	CAWIEGGGGEAFF
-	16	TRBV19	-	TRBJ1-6	TGTGCCAGTAGTATACCGGGACTTTGGTATAATTCACCCCTCCACTTT	CASSIPGLWYNSPLHF
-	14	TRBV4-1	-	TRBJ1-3	TGCGCCAGCAGCCGCCGGGACCGCGGAAACACCATATATTTT	CASSRRDRGNTIYF
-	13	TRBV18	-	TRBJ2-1	TGTGCCAGCTCACAGGAGGGCTACAATGAGCAGTTCTTC	CASSQEGYNEQFF
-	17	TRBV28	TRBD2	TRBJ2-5	TGTGCCAGTCGTCCTAGCGGGAGAAGGGAGTGGGGAGAGACCCAGTACTTC	CASRPSGRREWGETQYF
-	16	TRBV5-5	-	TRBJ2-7	TGTGCCAGCAGCTTGCTCCCAGACAGGATTGCCTACGAGCAGTACTTC	CASSLLPDRIAYEQYF
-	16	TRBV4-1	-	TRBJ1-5	TGCGCCAGCAGCCAAGGAGAGGGGTTAGGCAATCAGCCCCAGCATTTT	CASSQGEGLGNQPQHF
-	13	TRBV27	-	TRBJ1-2	TGTGCCAGCAGTTTATCGTTTGACTATGGCTACACCTTC	CASSLSFDYGYTF
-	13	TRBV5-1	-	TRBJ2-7	TGCGCCAGCAGCTTGGAGGGGGGGGACGAGCAGTACTTC	CASSLEGGDEQYF
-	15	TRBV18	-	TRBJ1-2	TGTGCCAGCTCACCAAAAACTGACAGCATCTATGGCTACACCTTC	CASSPKTDSIYGYTF
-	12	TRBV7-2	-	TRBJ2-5	TGTGCCAGCAGCCGTTCGACGGAGACCCAGTACTTC	CASSRSTETQYF
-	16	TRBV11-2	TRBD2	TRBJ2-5	TGTGCCAGCAGCTTAGATAGCGGGGGTTTCGGAGAGACCCAGTACTTC	CASSLDSGGFGETQYF
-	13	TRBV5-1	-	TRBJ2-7	TGCGCCAGCAGCGTGGCTAGCTCCTACGAGCAGTACTTC	CASSVASSYEQYF
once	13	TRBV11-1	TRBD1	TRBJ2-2	TGTGCCAGCAGCTCACAGGGGGCCGGGGAGCTGTTTTTT	CASSSQGAGELFF
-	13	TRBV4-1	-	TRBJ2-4	TGCGCCAGCAGCCCACTTACAGCAAGGATTCAGTACTTC	CASSPLTARIQYF
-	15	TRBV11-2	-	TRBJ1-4	TGTGCCAGCAGCTTAGGGCGAGGTTTCGATGAAAAACTGTTTTTT	CASSLGRGFDEKLFF
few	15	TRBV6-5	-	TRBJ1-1	TGTGCCAGCAGTTACACCGAAACAGGGAACACTGAAGCTTTCTTT	CASSYTETGNTEAFF
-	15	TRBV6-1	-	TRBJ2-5	TGTGCCAGCAGTAAAACTAGAGGCTCAGGGGAGACCCAGTACTTC	CASSKTRGSGETQYF
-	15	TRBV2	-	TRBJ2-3	TGTGCCAGCAGTGATCGAATGGGTGGCGCAGATACGCAGTATTTT	CASSDRMGGADTQYF
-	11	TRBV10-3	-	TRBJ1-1	TGTGCCATCAACCAGGGGACTGAAGCTTTCTTT	CAINQGTEAFF
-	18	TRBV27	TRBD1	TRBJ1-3	TGTGCCAGCAGTTTATCAGCACAGGGGCCTCTCTCTGGGAACACCATATATTTT	CASSLSAQGPLSGNTIYF
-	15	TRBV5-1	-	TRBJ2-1	TGCGCCAGCAGCTTGGGCGCTAGGGCCTACAATGAGCAGTTCTTC	CASSLGARAYNEQFF
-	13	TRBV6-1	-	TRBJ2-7	TGTGCCAGCAGCCCAACGCCTGCGACCGAGCAGTACTTC	CASSPTPATEQYF
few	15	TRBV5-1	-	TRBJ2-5	TGCGCCAGCAGCTTGGGGCAGCAGTACCAAGAGACCCAGTACTTC	CASSLGQQYQETQYF
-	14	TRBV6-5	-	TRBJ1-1	TGTGCCAGCAGTCTTACGGAGGGGGGCACTGAAGCTTTCTTT	CASSLTEGGTEAFF
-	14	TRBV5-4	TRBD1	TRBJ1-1	TGTGCCAGCAGTCCAGACAGGGGGTCCACTGAAGCTTTCTTT	CASSPDRGSTEAFF
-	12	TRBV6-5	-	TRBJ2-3	TGTGCCAGCAGTTCACCTAGGGATACGCAGTATTTT	CASSSPRDTQYF
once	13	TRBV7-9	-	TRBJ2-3	TGTGCCAGCGAACTAGCTGCCACAGATACGCAGTATTTT	CASELAATDTQYF
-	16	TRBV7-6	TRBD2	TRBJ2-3	TGTGCCAGCAGCTTAGGGGGGACTAGCGGTCCAGATACGCAGTATTTT	CASSLGGTSGPDTQYF
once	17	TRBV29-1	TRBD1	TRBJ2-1	TGCAGCGTTGAAGATCTTTTAGGACAGGGTGTGTACAATGAGCAGTTCTTC	CSVEDLLGQGVYNEQFF
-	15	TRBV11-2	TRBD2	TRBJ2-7	TGTGCCAGCAGCTTAGGGCACGCGGGGGGCTGCGAGCAGTACTTC	CASSLGHAGGCEQYF
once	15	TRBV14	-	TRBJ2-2	TGTGCCAGCAGCCTTTGGGCAGGGCGCACCGGGGAGCTGTTTTTT	CASSLWAGRTGELFF
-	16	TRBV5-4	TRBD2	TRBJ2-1	TGTGCCAGCAGCGAGCTCCGGGACTATACCAACAATGAGCAGTTCTTC	CASSELRDYTNNEQFF
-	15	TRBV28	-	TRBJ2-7	TGTGCCAGCAGGAAAGCGGACTCTAGCTCCTACGAGCAGTACTTC	CASRKADSSSYEQYF
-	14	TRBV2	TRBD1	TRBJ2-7	TGTGCCAGCAGTGGCGACAGGGGTGCCTACGAGCAGTACTTC	CASSGDRGAYEQYF
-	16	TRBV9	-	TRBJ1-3	TGTGCCAGCAGCACCTCCGAAGGGCACTCAGGAAACACCATATATTTT	CASSTSEGHSGNTIYF
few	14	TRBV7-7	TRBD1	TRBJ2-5	TGTGCCAGCAGCTCCGGACAGGGCCAAGAGACCCAGTACTTC	CASSSGQGQETQYF
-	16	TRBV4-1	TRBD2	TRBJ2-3	TGCGCCAGCAGCCGCGCGACTAGCGGGGGAATAGATACGCAGTATTTT	CASSRATSGGIDTQYF
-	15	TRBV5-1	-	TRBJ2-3	TGCGCCAGCAGCTCCCGGTATTTTCGCACAGATACGCAGTATTTT	CASSSRYFRTDTQYF
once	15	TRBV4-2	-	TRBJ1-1	TGTGCCAGCAGCCCCTTGACAGGAGGTCACACTGAAGCTTTCTTT	CASSPLTGGHTEAFF
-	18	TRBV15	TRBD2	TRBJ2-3	TGTGCCACCAGCGGCCATCGACTAGCGGGTCCTAGCACAGATACGCAGTATTTT	CATSGHRLAGPSTDTQYF
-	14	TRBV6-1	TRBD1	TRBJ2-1	TGTGCCAGCAGTGACCCCCGGGACAGGTCTGAGCAGTTCTTC	CASSDPRDRSEQFF
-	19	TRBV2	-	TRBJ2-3	TGTGCCAGCAGTGATCTATTCTCGGATTTTTGGTCGCACACAGATACGCAGTATTTT	CASSDLFSDFWSHTDTQYF
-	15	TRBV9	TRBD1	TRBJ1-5	TGTGCCAGCAGCGCCAGGGGGTCGAGCAATCAGCCCCAGCATTTT	CASSARGSSNQPQHF
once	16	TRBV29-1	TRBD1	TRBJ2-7	TGCAGCGTTTATACCCCGGGACAGGGGGCTTTGGGCGAGCAGTACTTC	CSVYTPGQGALGEQYF
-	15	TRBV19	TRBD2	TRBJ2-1	TGTGCCAGTAGTATACGGCGGGAGGCCAGGAATGAGCAGTTCTTC	CASSIRREARNEQFF
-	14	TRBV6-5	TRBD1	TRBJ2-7	TGTGCCAGCAAAAGGGGACAGCTCTCCTACGAGCAGTACTTC	CASKRGQLSYEQYF
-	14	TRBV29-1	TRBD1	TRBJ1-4	TGCAGCGTCGGCCGACAGGGACCGAATGAAAAACTGTTTTTT	CSVGRQGPNEKLFF
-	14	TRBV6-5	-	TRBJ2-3	TGTGCCAGCAGTTATAGCGGAAGCACAGATACGCAGTATTTT	CASSYSGSTDTQYF
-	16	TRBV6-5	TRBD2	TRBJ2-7	TGTGCCAGCAGTTTGAGGGTGGCGGGAGGGCCGAGTGAGCAGTACTTC	CASSLRVAGGPSEQYF
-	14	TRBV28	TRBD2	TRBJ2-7	TGTGCCAGCAGTTTAACACTAGCGGGAGGCGAGCAGTACTTC	CASSLTLAGGEQYF